This TCR beta chain is from a study of T cells in Graves' hyperthyroidism and ophthalmopathy. The study's findings and limits: Most clonotypes that expanded in the thyroid above 0.001 also showed up in blood.

About this clonotype itself: Its target is unknown.

The cohort's ophthalmopathy patients, a group with duration under 3 months, had a Clinical Activity Score of at least 3 and a NOSPECS grade of at least 4. Investigators excluded patients with uncontrolled infection, other autoimmune disease, pregnancy or lactation. 9 to 10 ml fresh peripheral blood yielded the PBMCs. V dropped 2 bases and J dropped 5 bases, with 15 bases sitting between them. CDR3 length equals 15 residues. Germline V gene lookup returns CDR1 MNHNS and CDR2 SASEGT. Amplification of TCR beta CDR3 regions was performed using RNA transcripts as template. TCR CDR3 regions were first amplified by RT-PCR with HTBI primers. TCRdb passed the multiplex PCR reads through MiXCR, listing each CDR3 protein once. The data hold fewer than 700,000 distinct CDR3 sequences, with roughly 15% observed a single time.

V is TRBV6-1 and J is TRBJ1-2; maybe TRBD1 (5 bases). The receptor was derived from a woman younger than 35 with Graves' ophthalmopathy. Sequenced sample: blood. The CDR3 DNA is TGTGCCAGCAGTGAATATGGTGGAGGGGCGTATGGCTACACCTTC. Protein sequence: CASSEYGGGAYGYTF.